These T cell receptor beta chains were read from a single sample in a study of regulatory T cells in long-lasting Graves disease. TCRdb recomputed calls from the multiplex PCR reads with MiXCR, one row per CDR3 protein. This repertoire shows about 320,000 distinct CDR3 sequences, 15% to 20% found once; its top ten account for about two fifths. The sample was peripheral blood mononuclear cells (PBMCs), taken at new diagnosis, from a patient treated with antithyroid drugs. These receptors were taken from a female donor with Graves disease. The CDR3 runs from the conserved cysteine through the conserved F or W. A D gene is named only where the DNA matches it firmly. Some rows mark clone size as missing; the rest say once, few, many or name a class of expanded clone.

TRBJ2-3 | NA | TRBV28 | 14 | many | CASSITTPTDTQYF | TGTGCCAGCAGTATAACGACTCCGACGGATACGCAGTATTTT
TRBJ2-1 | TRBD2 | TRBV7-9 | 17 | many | CASSSTPRLAVGNEQFF | TGTGCCAGCAGCTCCACTCCCCGACTAGCGGTTGGGAATGAGCAGTTCTTC
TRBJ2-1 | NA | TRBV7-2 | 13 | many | CASSLGIYNEQFF | TGTGCCAGCAGCTTAGGGATTTACAATGAGCAGTTCTTC
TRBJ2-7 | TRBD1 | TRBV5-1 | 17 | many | CASSPGQGKAMSYEQYF | TGCGCCAGCAGCCCCGGACAGGGAAAGGCCATGTCCTACGAGCAGTACTTC
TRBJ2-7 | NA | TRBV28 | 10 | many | CASSDNEQYF | TGTGCCAGCAGTGACAACGAGCAGTACTTC
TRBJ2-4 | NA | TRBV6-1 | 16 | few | CASSEGALIAKNIQYF | TGTGCCAGCAGTGAAGGAGCCTTGATAGCCAAAAACATTCAGTACTTC
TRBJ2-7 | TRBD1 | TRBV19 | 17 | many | CASSMGTGGVSSYEQYF | TGTGCCAGTAGTATGGGGACAGGGGGCGTCTCCTCCTACGAGCAGTACTTC
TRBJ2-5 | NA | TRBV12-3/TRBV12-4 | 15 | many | CASSDRRRGQETQYF | TGTGCCAGCAGTGATAGACGGAGGGGGCAGGAGACCCAGTACTTC
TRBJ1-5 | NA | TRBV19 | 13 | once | CASSPTDNQPQHF | TGTGCCAGTAGTCCCACAGATAATCAGCCCCAGCATTTT
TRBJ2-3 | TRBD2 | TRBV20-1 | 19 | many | CSARDLGRTSGRRSDTQYF | TGCAGTGCTAGAGATCTTGGTAGGACTAGCGGGAGGAGGTCAGATACGCAGTATTTT
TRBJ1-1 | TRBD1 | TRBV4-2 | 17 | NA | CASSQTIQGIGNTEAFF | TGTGCCAGCAGCCAGACGATACAGGGGATTGGGAACACTGAAGCTTTCTTT
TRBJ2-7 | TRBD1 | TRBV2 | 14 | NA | CASRNWGQGSEQYF | TGTGCCAGCAGGAACTGGGGACAGGGTTCCGAGCAGTACTTC
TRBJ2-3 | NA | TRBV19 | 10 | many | CASTGGTQYF | TGTGCCAGTACCGGGGGAACGCAGTATTTT
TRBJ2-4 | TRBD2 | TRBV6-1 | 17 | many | CASSESGLAGSKNIQYF | TGTGCCAGCAGTGAATCGGGACTAGCGGGTTCTAAAAACATTCAGTACTTC
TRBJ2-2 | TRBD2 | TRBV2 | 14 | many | CASKGLAGTGELFF | TGTGCCAGCAAGGGGCTAGCGGGCACCGGGGAGCTGTTTTTT
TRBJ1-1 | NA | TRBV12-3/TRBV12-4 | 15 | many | CASSRTRTVNTEAFF | TGTGCCAGCAGCCGGACTCGGACAGTGAACACTGAAGCTTTCTTT
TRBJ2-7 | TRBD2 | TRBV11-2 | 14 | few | CASSSSGYTYEQYF | TGTGCCAGCAGCTCTAGCGGATATACCTACGAGCAGTACTTC
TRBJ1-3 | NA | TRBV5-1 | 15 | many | CASSLTEESGNTIYF | TGCGCCAGCAGCTTAACTGAGGAGTCTGGAAACACCATATATTTT
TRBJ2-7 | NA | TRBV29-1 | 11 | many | CSVEYGNEQYF | TGCAGCGTTGAATATGGTAACGAGCAGTACTTC
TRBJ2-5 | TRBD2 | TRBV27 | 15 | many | CASSPLAGGQETQYF | TGTGCCAGCAGTCCCCTAGCGGGAGGTCAGGAGACCCAGTACTTC
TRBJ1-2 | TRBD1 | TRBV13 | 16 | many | CASSKRQGAPIYGYTF | TGTGCCAGCAGCAAAAGACAGGGGGCGCCCATCTATGGCTACACCTTC
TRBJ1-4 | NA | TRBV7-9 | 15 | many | CASSLASRTNEKLFF | TGTGCCAGCAGCTTAGCATCGAGGACTAATGAAAAACTGTTTTTT
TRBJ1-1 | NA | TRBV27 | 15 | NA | CASSLAGWMNTEAFF | TGTGCCAGCAGTTTAGCAGGGTGGATGAACACTGAAGCTTTCTTT
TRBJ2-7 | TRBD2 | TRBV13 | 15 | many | CASSSGLAVSYEQYF | TGTGCCAGCAGCTCGGGACTAGCGGTATCCTACGAGCAGTACTTC
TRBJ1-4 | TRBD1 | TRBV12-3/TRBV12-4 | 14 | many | CASTSAGGGEKLFF | TGTGCCAGCACCAGTGCAGGGGGCGGGGAAAAACTGTTTTTT
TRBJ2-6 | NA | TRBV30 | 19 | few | CAWSVLRTAGGPGANVLTF | TGTGCCTGGAGTGTACTCCGGACAGCGGGTGGCCCTGGGGCCAACGTCCTGACTTTC
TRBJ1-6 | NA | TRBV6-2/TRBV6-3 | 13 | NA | CASGYSQGSPLHF | TGTGCCAGCGGTTACTCGCAGGGTTCACCCCTCCACTTT
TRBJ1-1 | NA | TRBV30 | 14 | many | CAWSLGGRNTEAFF | TGTGCCTGGAGCTTAGGGGGGAGAAACACTGAAGCTTTCTTT
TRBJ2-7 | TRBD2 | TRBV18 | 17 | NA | CASSPNFLAGGAHEQYF | TGTGCCAGCTCACCAAACTTTCTAGCGGGAGGGGCTCACGAGCAGTACTTC
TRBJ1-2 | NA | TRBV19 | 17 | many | CASSTISKTGSNYGYTF | TGTGCCAGTAGTACCATATCCAAGACAGGTTCCAACTATGGCTACACCTTC